The rows below give T cell receptor beta chains drawn from one sample of a study of resident and recirculating memory T cells in vitiligo. Profiled with immunoSEQ multiplex PCR; TCRdb holds only in-frame clones, not every one. Of tens of thousands of clones detected, 80% to 95% appear once; the ten largest clones hold roughly 5%. Sequenced input: blood. The receptors were sampled from a male donor with vitiligo. The CDR3 runs from the conserved cysteine through the conserved F or W. The D gene is left open where the match is weak. Some rows mark clone size as missing; the rest say once, few, many or name a class of expanded clone.

>once|-|TRBV9|TRBJ2-2
TGTGCCAGCAGCGTAGGGGGGGGGCTCCCCACCGGGGAGCTGTTTTTT
CASSVGGGLPTGELFF
>-|TRBD1|TRBV29-1|TRBJ2-7
TGCAGCGTTCGGACAGGGGGCCCCTACGAGCAGTACTTC
CSVRTGGPYEQYF
>-|-|TRBV28|TRBJ2-2
TGTGCCAGCAGTACCCAGGGAACAGAGACCGGGGAGCTGTTTTTT
CASSTQGTETGELFF
>-|-|TRBV4-3|TRBJ1-2
TGCGCCAGCAGCCAAGCAGCTAACTATGGCTACACCTTC
CASSQAANYGYTF
>-|-|TRBV2|TRBJ1-2
TGTGCCAGCACTTCGTTCGGCTATGGCTACACCTTC
CASTSFGYGYTF
>-|TRBD1|TRBV25-1|TRBJ2-2
TGTGCCAGCAGTCCGCACCCGGGACAGTCGAACACCGGGGAGCTGTTTTTT
CASSPHPGQSNTGELFF
>-|-|TRBV2|TRBJ1-6
TGTGCCAGCAGTGACGCCGGTTCCTATAATTCACCCCTCCACTTT
CASSDAGSYNSPLHF
>-|TRBD1|TRBV5-6|TRBJ2-3
TGTGCCAGCAGCTTCTACTTACAGGGGGCGCCGGGTAGTACAGATACGCAGTATTTT
CASSFYLQGAPGSTDTQYF
>-|TRBD1|TRBV30|TRBJ1-4
TGTGCCTGGAGTCCCTACTGGAGCCAGCTCGGACAGGGGAGCGGGGAAAAACTGTTTTTT
CAWSPYWSQLGQGSGEKLFF
>-|-|TRBV16|TRBJ1-5
TGTGCCAGCAGCCTAGTAGGGGGTATGCCCCAGCATTTT
CASSLVGGMPQHF
>-|-|TRBV4-1|TRBJ1-4
TGCGCCAGCAGCCAAGATAGAGGTTACGGACTGTTTTTT
CASSQDRGYGLFF
>-|TRBD1|TRBV18|TRBJ2-7
TGTGCCAGCTCAGACAATACCGGGACAGGGAGCGAGCAGTACTTC
CASSDNTGTGSEQYF
>-|TRBD1|TRBV11-2|TRBJ1-6
TGTGCCAGCAGCTTAACGGGACAGGGGGCTTCACCCCTCCACTTT
CASSLTGQGASPLHF
>once|-|TRBV28|TRBJ2-7
TGTGCCAGCAGTTTGGCCCGTGCCTACGAGCAGTACTTC
CASSLARAYEQYF
>-|-|TRBV6-6|TRBJ2-3
TGTGCCAGCAGTCCAGGGGTTGGAGATACGCAGTATTTT
CASSPGVGDTQYF
>few|-|TRBV7-2|TRBJ2-3
TGTGCCAGCAGCTTGGACAACACAGATACGCAGTATTTT
CASSLDNTDTQYF
>once|-|TRBV5-1|TRBJ2-1
TGCGCCAGCAGCTTGGTGGTTCGCGGCGACAATGAGCAGTTCTTC
CASSLVVRGDNEQFF
>-|TRBD2|TRBV7-3|TRBJ2-1
TGTGCCAGCAGCTTATCGGGACTAGCCGACAATGAGCAGTTCTTC
CASSLSGLADNEQFF
>-|TRBD1|TRBV13|TRBJ1-4
TGTGCCAGCAGCCCCACAGGGGGAATGGCGCCTAATGAAAAACTGTTTTTT
CASSPTGGMAPNEKLFF
>-|-|TRBV18|TRBJ2-7
TGTGCCAGCTCACCACAGGACACCTACTACGAGCAGTACTTC
CASSPQDTYYEQYF
>-|TRBD1|TRBV2|TRBJ2-1
TGTGCCAGCAGACCAGACAGGGGGGGCCAGTTCTTC
CASRPDRGGQFF
>-|-|TRBV4-1|TRBJ1-1
TGCGCCAGCAGCGGGCAGAACACTGAAGCTTTCTTT
CASSGQNTEAFF
>-|-|TRBV21-1|TRBJ1-3
TGTGCCAGCAGCAAAGTTGGACAGGTCTCTGGAAACACCATATATTTT
CASSKVGQVSGNTIYF
>-|-|TRBV14|TRBJ2-5
TGTGCCAGCAGCCAAAGGCGGGACTTCACAGAGACCCAGTACTTC
CASSQRRDFTETQYF
>-|-|TRBV11-2|TRBJ1-5
TGTGCCAGCAGCTTAGATACAGCTAGCAATCAGCCCCAGCATTTT
CASSLDTASNQPQHF
>-|TRBD1|TRBV11-3|TRBJ2-7
TGTGCCAGCAGCAGGACAGGGTACGAGCAGTACTTC
CASSRTGYEQYF